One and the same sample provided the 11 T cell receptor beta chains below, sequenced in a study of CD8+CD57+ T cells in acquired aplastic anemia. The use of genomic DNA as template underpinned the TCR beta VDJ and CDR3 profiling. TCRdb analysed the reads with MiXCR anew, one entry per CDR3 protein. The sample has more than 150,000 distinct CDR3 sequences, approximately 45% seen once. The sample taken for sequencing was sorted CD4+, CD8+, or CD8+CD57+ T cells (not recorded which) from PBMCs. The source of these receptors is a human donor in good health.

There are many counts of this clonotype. This CDR3 is CATRQGSSPLHF. The CDR3 bases are TGTGCCACCAGACAGGGGAGTTCACCCCTCCACTTT. V is TRBV6-1 and J is TRBJ1-6; 8 bases agree with TRBD1. V was clipped by 10 bases and J by 9 bases; unmatched bases: 5. In germline, CDR1 is MNHNS, CDR2 SASEGT. There are 12 residues in the CDR3.

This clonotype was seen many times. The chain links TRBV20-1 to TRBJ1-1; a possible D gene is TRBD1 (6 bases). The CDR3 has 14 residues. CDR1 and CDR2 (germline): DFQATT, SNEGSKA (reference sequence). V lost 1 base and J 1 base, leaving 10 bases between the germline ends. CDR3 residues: CSARVAQGNTEAFF. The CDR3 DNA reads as TGCAGTGCTAGAGTCGCACAGGGGAACACTGAAGCTTTCTTT.

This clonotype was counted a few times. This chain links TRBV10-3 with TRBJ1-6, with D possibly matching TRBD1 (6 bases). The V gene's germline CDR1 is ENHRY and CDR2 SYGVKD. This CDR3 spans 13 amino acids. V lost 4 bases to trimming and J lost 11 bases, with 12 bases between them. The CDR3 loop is CAISGGGQPPLHF. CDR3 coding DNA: TGTGCCATCAGTGGCGGGGGGCAACCACCCCTCCACTTT.

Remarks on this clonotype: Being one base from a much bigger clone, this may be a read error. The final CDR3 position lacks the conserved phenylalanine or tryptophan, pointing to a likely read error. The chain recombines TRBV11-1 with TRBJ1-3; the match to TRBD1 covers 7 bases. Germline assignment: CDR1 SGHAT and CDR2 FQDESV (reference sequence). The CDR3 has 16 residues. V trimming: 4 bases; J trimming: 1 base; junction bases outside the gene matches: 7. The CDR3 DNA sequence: TGTGCCAGCAGCTCCCGACAGGGTAGTTCTGGAAACACCATATATCTT. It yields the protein CASSSRQGSSGNTIYL.

The CDR3 reads CASRSQSGTGQETQYF. The CDR3 bases are TGTGCCAGCAGATCCCAGTCCGGGACAGGGCAAGAGACCCAGTACTTC. V is TRBV7-2 and J is TRBJ2-5; 9 nucleotides match TRBD1. With 6 bases clipped from V and 2 bases from J, the junction kept 10 bases outside the gene matches. The CDR3 runs 16 residues. Germline-derived CDR1 and CDR2 are SGHTA and FQGNSA. The complete variable domain, with remaining parts taken from reference TRBV7-2 and TRBJ2-5, reads GAGVSQSPSNKVTEKGKDVELRCDPISGHTALYWYRQSLGQGLEFLIYFQGNSAPDKSGLPSDRFSAERTGGSVSTLTIQRTQQEDSAVYLCASRSQSGTGQETQYFGPGTRLLVL.

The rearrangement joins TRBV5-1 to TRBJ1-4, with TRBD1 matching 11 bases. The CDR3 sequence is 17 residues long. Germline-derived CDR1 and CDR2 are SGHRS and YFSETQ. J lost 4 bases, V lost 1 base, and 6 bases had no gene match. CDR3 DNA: TGCGCCAGCAGCTTGAAAGGACAGGGGGCCAGTAATGAAAAACTGTTTTTT. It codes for CASSLKGQGASNEKLFF.

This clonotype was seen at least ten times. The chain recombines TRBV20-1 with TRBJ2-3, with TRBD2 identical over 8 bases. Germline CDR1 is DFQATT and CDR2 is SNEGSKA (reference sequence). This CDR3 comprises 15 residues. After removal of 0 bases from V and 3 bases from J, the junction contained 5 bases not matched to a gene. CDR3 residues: CSARDRAGGTDTQYF. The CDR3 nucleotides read TGCAGTGCTAGAGATCGGGCGGGAGGAACAGATACGCAGTATTTT.

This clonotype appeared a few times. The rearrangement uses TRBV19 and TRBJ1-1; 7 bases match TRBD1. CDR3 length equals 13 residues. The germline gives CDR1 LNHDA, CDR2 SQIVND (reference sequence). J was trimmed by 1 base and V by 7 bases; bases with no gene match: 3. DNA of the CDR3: TGTGCCAGTAAAGGGACAGAGAACACTGAAGCTTTCTTT. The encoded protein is CASKGTENTEAFF.

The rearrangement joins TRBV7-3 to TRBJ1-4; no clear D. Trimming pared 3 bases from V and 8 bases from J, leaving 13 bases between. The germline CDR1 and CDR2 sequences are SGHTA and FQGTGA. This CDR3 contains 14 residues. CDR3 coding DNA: TGTGCCAGCAGCTTCGTAGCGGGCGACGAAAAACTGTTTTTT. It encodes CASSFVAGDEKLFF.

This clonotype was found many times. CDR3 coding DNA: TGTGCCAGCAGCTTGGGACAGAAGGTCGTCCTGACTTTC. Its translation is CASSLGQKVVLTF. The gene calls are TRBV7-8 and TRBJ2-6, with TRBD1 matching 7 bases. V shed 3 bases and J 12 bases; nucleotides not matched to a gene: 5. CDR3 size: 13 residues. Per germline, CDR1 SGHVS and CDR2 FQNEAQ.

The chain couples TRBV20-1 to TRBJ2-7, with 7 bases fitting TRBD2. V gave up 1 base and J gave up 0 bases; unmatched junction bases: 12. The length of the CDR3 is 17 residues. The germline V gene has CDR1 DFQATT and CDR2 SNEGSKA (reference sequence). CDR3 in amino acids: CSARAPLPTGGSYEQYF. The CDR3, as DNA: TGCAGTGCTAGAGCTCCACTTCCGACGGGGGGCTCCTACGAGCAGTACTTC.